This T cell receptor beta chain was observed in a study of regulatory T cells in long-lasting Graves disease. This clonotype was recorded at least ten times. The CDR3 has 17 amino acids. The V and J ends lost 0 bases and 3 bases respectively, with 14 bases between them. Germline CDR1 LGHNA, CDR2 YSLEER. In building TCR beta libraries, iRepertoire HTBI primers were used together with Arm-PCR of CDR3 regions. MiXCR was run by TCRdb on the multiplex PCR reads, yielding one entry per CDR3 protein. The table records about 240,000 distinct CDR3 sequences, 20% to 25% of them present only once. Sample time point: newly diagnosed GD, antithyroid drugs for less than 3 months. TCR sequences were obtained from RNA taken from PBMCs.

The specimen was peripheral blood mononuclear cells (PBMCs), collected at new diagnosis, from a patient treated with antithyroid drugs. The TCR originated in a female donor with Graves disease. This chain uses TRBV4-3 with TRBJ2-2, with D uncertain. CDR3 nucleotide sequence: TGCGCCAGCAGCCAAGAAACCCCAGCGACTTACACCGGGGAGCTGTTTTTT. Its protein product is CASSQETPATYTGELFF.